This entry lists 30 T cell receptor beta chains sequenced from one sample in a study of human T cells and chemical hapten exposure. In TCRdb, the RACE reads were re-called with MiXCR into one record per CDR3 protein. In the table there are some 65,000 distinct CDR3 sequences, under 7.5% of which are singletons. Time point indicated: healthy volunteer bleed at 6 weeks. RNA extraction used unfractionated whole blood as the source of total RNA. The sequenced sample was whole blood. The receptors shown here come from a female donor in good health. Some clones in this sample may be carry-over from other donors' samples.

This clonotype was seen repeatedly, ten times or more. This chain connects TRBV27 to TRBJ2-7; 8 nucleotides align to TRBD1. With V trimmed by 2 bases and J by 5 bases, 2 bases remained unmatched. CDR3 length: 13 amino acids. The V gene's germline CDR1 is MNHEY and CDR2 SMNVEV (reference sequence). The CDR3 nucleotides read TGTGCCAGCAGTTTACTGGGACAGGACGAGCAGTACTTC. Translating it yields CASSLLGQDEQYF.

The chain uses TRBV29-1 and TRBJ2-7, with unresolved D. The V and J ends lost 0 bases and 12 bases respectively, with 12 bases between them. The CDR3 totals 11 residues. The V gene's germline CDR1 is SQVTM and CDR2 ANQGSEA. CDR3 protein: CSVEDRAGRYF. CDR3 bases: TGCAGCGTTGAAGATCGGGCAGGCAGGTACTTC.

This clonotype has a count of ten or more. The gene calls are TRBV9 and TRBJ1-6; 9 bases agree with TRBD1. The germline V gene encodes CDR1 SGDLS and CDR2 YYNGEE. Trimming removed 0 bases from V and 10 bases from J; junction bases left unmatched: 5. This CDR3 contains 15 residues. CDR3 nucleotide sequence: TGTGCCAGCAGCGTAGCGGGGACAGGGATCTCACCCCTCCACTTT. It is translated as CASSVAGTGISPLHF.

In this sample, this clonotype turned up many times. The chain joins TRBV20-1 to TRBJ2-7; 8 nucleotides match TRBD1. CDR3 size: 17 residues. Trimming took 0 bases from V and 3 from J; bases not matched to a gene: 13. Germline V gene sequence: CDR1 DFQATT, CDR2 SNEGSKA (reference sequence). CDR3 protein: CSARDLSGTGTFYEQYF. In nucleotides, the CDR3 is TGCAGTGCTAGAGATTTATCCGGGACAGGAACCTTCTACGAGCAGTACTTC.

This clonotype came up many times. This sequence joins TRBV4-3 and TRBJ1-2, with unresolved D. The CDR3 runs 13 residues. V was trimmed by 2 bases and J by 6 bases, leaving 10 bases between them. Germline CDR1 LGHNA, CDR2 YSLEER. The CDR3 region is CASSQRSNDGYTF. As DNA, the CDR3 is TGCGCCAGCAGCCAACGGTCGAACGATGGCTACACCTTC.

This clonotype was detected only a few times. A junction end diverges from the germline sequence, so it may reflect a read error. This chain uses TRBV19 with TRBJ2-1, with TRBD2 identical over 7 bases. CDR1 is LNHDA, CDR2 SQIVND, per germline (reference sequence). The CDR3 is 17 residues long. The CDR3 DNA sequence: TGTGCCAGTAGTATAGGACTAGCAGCCTCCTCCCACAATGAGCAGTTCTTC. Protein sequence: CASSIGLAASSHNEQFF.

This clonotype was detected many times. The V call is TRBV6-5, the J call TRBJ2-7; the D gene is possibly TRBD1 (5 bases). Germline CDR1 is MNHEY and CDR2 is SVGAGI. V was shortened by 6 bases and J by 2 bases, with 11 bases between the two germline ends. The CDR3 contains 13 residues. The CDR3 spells CASRKKGAYEQYF. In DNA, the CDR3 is TGTGCCAGCAGAAAAAAAGGGGCCTACGAGCAGTACTTC.

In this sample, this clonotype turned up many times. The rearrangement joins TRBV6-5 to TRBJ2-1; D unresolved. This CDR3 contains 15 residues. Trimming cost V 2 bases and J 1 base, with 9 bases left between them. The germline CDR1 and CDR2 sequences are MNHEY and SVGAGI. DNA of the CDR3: TGTGCCAGCAGTTACGGGGTAGGGTCCTACAATGAGCAGTTCTTC. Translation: CASSYGVGSYNEQFF.

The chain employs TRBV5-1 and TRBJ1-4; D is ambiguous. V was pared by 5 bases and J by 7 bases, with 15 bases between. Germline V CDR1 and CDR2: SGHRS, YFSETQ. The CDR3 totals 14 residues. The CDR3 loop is CASREGPVGEKLFF. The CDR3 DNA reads TGCGCCAGCAGAGAGGGCCCGGTGGGTGAAAAACTGTTTTTT.

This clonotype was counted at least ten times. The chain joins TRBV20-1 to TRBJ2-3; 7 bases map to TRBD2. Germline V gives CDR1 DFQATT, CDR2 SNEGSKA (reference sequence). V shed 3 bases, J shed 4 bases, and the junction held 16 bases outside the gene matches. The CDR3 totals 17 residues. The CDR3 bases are TGCAGTGCTAGCCGGCGGGAGAATAAAGGGGTGGCAGATACGCAGTATTTT. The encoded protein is CSASRRENKGVADTQYF.

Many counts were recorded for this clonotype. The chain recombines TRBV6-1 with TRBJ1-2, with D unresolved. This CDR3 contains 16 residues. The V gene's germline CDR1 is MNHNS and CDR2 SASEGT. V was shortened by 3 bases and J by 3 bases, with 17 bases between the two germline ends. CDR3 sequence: CASSEARQARHYGYTF. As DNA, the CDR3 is TGTGCCAGCAGTGAGGCTAGGCAGGCAAGGCACTATGGCTACACCTTC.

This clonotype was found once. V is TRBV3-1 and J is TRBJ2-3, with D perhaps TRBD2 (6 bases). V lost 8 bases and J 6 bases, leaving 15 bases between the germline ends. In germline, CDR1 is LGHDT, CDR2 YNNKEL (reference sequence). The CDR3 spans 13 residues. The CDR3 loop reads CASSGLQTDTQYF. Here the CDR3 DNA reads TGTGCCAGCTCGGGACTCCAGACCGATACGCAGTATTTT.

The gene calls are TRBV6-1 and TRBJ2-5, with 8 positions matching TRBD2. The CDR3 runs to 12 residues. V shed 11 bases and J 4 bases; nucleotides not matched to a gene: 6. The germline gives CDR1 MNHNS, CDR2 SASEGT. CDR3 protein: CAGREGGETQYF. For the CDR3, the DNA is TGTGCCGGACGGGAGGGTGGAGAGACCCAGTACTTC.

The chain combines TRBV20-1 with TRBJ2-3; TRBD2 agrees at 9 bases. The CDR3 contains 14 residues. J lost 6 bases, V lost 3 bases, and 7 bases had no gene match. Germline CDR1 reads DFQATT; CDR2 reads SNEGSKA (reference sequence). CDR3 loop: CSARFAGGPDTQYF. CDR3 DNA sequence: TGCAGTGCTAGGTTTGCGGGAGGGCCGGATACGCAGTATTTT.

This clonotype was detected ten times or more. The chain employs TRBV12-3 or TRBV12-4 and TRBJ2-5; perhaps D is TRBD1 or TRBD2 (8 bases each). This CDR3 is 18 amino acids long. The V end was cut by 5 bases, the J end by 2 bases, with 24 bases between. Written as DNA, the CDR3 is TGTGCCAGCAGTCCCAGGACAGGGAAAACGGGAGGGCAAGAGACCCAGTACTTC. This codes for CASSPRTGKTGGQETQYF.

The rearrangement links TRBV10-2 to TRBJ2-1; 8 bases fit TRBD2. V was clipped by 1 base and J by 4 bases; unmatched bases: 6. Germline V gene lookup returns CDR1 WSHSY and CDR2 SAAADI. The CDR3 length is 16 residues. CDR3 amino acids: CASSEYREGKYNEQFF. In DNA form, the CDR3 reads TGCGCCAGCAGTGAGTATCGGGAGGGAAAGTACAATGAGCAGTTCTTC.

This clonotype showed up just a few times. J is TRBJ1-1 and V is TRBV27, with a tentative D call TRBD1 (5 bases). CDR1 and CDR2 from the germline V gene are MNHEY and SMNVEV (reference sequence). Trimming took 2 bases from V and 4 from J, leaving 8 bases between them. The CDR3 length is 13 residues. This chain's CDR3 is CASSLGGVTEAFF. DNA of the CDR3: TGTGCCAGCAGTTTAGGAGGGGTCACTGAAGCTTTCTTT.

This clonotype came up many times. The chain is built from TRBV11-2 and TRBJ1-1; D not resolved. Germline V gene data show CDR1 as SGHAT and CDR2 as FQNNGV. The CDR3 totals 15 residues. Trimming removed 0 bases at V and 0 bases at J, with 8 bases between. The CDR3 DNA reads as TGTGCCAGCAGCTTAGAGCGGGCGCTGAACACTGAAGCTTTCTTT. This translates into CASSLERALNTEAFF.

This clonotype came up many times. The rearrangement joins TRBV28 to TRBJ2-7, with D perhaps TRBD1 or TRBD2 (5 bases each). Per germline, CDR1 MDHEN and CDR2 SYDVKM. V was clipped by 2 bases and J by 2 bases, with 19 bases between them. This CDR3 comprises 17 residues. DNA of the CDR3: TGTGCCAGCAGTTTAGTAAGGAGTCGGGGCCAGCCCTACGAGCAGTACTTC. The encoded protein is CASSLVRSRGQPYEQYF.

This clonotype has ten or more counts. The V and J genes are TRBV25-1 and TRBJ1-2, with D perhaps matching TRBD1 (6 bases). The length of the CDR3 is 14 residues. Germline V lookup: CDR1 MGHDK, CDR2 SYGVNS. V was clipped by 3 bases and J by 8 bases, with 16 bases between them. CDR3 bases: TGTGCCAGCAGTGAGGGTAGGGGGGCGCGGGGCTACACCTTC. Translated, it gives CASSEGRGARGYTF.

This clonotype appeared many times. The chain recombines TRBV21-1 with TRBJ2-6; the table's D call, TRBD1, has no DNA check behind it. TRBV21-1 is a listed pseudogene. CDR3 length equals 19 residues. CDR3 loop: CASSKLPGCPGSGANVLTF. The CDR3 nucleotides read TGTGCCAGCAGCAAACTTCCAGGGTGCCCCGGCTCTGGGGCCAACGTCCTGACTTTC.

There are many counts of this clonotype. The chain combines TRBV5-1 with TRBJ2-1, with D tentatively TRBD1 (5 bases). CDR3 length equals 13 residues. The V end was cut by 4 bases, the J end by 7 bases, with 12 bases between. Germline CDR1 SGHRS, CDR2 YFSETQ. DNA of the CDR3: TGCGCCAGCAGCCACCCCGACAGTAATGAGCAGTTCTTC. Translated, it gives CASSHPDSNEQFF.

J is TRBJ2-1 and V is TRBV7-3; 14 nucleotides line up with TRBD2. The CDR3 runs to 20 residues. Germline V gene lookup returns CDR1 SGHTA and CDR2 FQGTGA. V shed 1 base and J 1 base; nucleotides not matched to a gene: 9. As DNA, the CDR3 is TGTGCCAGCAGCTTAAGATCCGGGACTAGCGGGAGTGAGTCCTACAATGAGCAGTTCTTC. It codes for CASSLRSGTSGSESYNEQFF.

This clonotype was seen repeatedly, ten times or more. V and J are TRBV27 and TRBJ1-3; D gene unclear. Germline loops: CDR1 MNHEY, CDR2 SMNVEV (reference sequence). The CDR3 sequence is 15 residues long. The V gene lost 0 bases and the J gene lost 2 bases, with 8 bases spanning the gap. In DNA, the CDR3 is TGTGCCAGCAGTTTATCGACTGGGCCTGGAAACACCATATATTTT. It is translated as CASSLSTGPGNTIYF.

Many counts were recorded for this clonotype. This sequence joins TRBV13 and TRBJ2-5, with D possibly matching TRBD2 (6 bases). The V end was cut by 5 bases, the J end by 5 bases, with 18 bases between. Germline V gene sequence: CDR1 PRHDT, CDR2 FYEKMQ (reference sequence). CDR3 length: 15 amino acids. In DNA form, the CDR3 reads TGTGCCAGCAGCCCCGATAGCGGAGGGATTGAGACCCAGTACTTC. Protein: CASSPDSGGIETQYF.

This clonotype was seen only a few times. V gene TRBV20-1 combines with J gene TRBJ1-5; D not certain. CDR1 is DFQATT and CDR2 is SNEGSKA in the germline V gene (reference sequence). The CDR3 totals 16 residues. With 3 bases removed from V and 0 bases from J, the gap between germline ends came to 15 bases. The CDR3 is CSASVYEDYSNQPQHF. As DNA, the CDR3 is TGCAGTGCTAGCGTGTACGAAGACTATAGCAATCAGCCCCAGCATTTT.

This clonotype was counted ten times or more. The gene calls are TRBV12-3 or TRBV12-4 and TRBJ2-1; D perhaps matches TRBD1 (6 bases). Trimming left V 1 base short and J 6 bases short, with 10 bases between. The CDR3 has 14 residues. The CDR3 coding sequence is TGTGCCAGCAGTTTAGGGCAGGGGTCCAATGAGCAGTTCTTC. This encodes CASSLGQGSNEQFF.

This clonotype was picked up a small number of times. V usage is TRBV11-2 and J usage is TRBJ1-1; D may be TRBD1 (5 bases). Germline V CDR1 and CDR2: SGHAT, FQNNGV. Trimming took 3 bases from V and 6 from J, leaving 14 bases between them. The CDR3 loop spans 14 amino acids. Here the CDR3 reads CASSFHGRDAEAFF. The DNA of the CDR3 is TGTGCCAGCAGCTTTCATGGCAGGGACGCTGAAGCTTTCTTT.

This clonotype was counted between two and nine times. The CDR3 sequence: CASSGTDTDTQYF. Here the CDR3 DNA reads TGTGCCAGCAGCGGGACAGACACAGATACGCAGTATTTT. The V gene is TRBV7-9, the J gene TRBJ2-3, with 7 bases lining up with TRBD1. The V gene's germline CDR1 is SEHNR and CDR2 FQNEAQ (reference sequence). Trimming cost V 5 bases and J 2 bases; bases outside gene matches: 1. This CDR3 contains 13 residues.

The CDR3 reads CASRTKIGPAFF. CDR3 in DNA: TGTGCCAGCAGGACTAAGATCGGACCGGCTTTCTTT. The V call is TRBV28, the J call TRBJ1-1, with D hard to call. The CDR3 is made up of 12 amino acids. V was shortened by 6 bases and J by 11 bases, with 16 bases between the two germline ends. CDR1 MDHEN and CDR2 SYDVKM come from the germline V gene.